This T cell receptor (beta chain) comes out of a study of shared clonotypes between healthy human individuals. Across the study: Each donor had three CD4 naive, three CD4 memory, two CD8 naive and one CD8 memory plate.

From germline, CDR1 is ENHRY and CDR2 SYGVKD. The CDR3 runs 13 residues. This clone turned up a few times. The table came from immunoSEQ multiplex PCR; TCRdb's copy has only in-frame clones and leaves some out. The repertoire has some 900,000 clones, approximately 80% of them found once; the top ten carry roughly 1.5%. Sample: memory CD4+ T cells sorted from blood. Documented subset: CD45RA-negative fraction. This clonotype originated in a man younger than 35 in good health. V gene TRBV10-3 combines with J gene TRBJ2-5; TRBD2 agrees at 9 bases. The J call may be incorrect, as the DNA end agrees better with TRBJ2-7. Here the CDR3 DNA reads TGTGCCATCAGTGTCGGGACTAGCAACGAGCAGTACTTC. Translation: CAISVGTSNEQYF.